This is a list of T cell receptor beta chains from one sample in a study of shared clonotypes between healthy human individuals. The protocol was immunoSEQ multiplex PCR, while the TCRdb copy is restricted to in-frame clones and leaves out a portion. The data hold some 1 million clones, with around 76% observed a single time. The specimen sequenced was memory CD4+ T cells sorted from blood. Receptors originate from a man aged 18-30 years in good health. Each CDR3 is given without its conserved first and last residue.

V gene,J gene,CDR3 protein
TRBV6-5,TRBJ1-5,ASRLDSNQPQH
TRBV5-1,TRBJ2-7,ASSSSGFSYEQY
TRBV6-5,TRBJ2-5,ASRLNGLAAETQY
TRBV5-1,TRBJ2-3,ASSAGGTDTQY
TRBV28,TRBJ1-5,ASSRDRGVRNQPQH
TRBV2,TRBJ1-1,ASSDRFLNTEAF
TRBV5-6,TRBJ1-1,ASSLVLSVNTEAF
TRBV2,TRBJ2-6,AIPKSSGANVLT
TRBV5-4,TRBJ2-6,ASSKSGGSGANVLT
TRBV7-2,TRBJ2-4,ASSLGQSVGLAKNIQY
TRBV4-1,TRBJ2-3,ASSRIGGESTDTQY
TRBV5-1,TRBJ2-7,ASSLEAGVSEQY
TRBV30,TRBJ1-5,AWSLTGRNQPQH
TRBV11-2,TRBJ1-1,ASSSGTHPGNTEAF
TRBV20-1,TRBJ1-1,SARGEAF
TRBV9,TRBJ1-3,ASSPPGQGRNTIY
TRBV2,TRBJ2-2,ASSERRVTGELF
TRBV25-1,TRBJ2-7,ASSVEGHIDEQY
TRBV25-1,TRBJ2-5,ASSEGPQETQY
TRBV30,TRBJ2-4,AWTPTGRDIQY
TRBV6-5,TRBJ2-3,ASNRGSTDTQY
TRBV10-2,TRBJ1-6,ASSLGQGGSPLH
TRBV27,TRBJ1-2,ASSFRGGEGGYT
TRBV7-9,TRBJ2-3,ASSLDPGGSSTDTQY
TRBV6-5,TRBJ1-5,ASRGGSNQPQH